This entry concerns a single T cell receptor beta chain. This record comes from a study of cytomegalovirus exposure and HLA in healthy donors. Germline-derived CDR1 and CDR2 are MNHNS and SASEGT. This CDR3 has 13 amino acids. J was trimmed by 0 bases and V by 9 bases; bases with no gene match: 5. The PCR used 60 Vbeta and 13 Jbeta primers. Sequenced by immunoSEQ multiplex PCR; TCRdb stores in-frame clones only, minus some. The sample table includes about 48,000 clones. Material: PBMCs. This TCR was recovered from a woman between 40 and 55 years old in good health and CMV-seronegative. V gene TRBV6-1 combines with J gene TRBJ2-7, with 7 bases matching TRBD2. The CDR3 protein is CASQSGTSYEQYF. The CDR3 region has the DNA TGTGCCAGTCAAAGCGGGACCTCCTACGAGCAGTACTTC.